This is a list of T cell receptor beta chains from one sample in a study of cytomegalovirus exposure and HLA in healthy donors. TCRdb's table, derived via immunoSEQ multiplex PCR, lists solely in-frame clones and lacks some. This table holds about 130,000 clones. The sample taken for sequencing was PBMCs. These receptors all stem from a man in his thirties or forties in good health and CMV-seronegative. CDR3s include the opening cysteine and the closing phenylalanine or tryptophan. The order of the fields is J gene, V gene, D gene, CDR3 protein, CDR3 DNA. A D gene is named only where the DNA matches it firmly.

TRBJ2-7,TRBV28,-,CASSLRGYEQYF,TGTGCCAGCAGTTTACGGGGCTACGAGCAGTACTTC
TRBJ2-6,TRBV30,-,CAWSAWDIRSGANVLTF,TGTGCCTGGAGTGCCTGGGACATCCGCTCTGGGGCCAACGTCCTGACTTTC
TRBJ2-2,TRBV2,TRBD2,CASNPSGNTGELFF,TGTGCCAGCAATCCTAGCGGTAACACCGGGGAGCTGTTTTTT
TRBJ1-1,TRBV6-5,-,CASSTHGGATEAFF,TGTGCCAGCAGCACGCACGGAGGGGCCACTGAAGCTTTCTTT
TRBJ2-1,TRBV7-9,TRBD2,CASSSSVAGMDEQFF,TGTGCCAGCAGCTCCTCAGTAGCGGGGATGGATGAGCAGTTCTTC
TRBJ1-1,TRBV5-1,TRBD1,CASSRGQGVAEAFF,TGCGCCAGCAGCAGGGGACAGGGGGTGGCTGAAGCTTTCTTT
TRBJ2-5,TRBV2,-,CASSHRVGEQYF,TGTGCCAGCAGCCACAGGGTGGGGGAGCAGTACTTC
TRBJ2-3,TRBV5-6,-,CASTVTVSTDTQYF,TGTGCCAGCACCGTGACAGTTAGCACAGATACGCAGTATTTT
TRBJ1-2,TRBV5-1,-,CASSFVGGGRNGYTF,TGCGCCAGCAGCTTTGTGGGTGGAGGCCGGAATGGCTACACCTTC
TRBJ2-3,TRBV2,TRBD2,CASTKGTSGGTDTQYF,TGTGCCAGCACCAAGGGGACTAGCGGGGGGACAGATACGCAGTATTTT
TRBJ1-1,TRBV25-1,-,CASQGPSPDSIANTEAFF,TGTGCCAGCCAAGGCCCCTCCCCGGACAGTATCGCGAACACTGAAGCTTTCTTT
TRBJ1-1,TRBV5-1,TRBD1,CASSSGQGGTEAFF,TGCGCCAGCAGCTCTGGACAGGGGGGCACTGAAGCTTTCTTT
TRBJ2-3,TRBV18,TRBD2,CASSSTGLAAPGTQYF,TGTGCCAGCTCATCAACCGGACTAGCGGCCCCCGGTACGCAGTATTTT
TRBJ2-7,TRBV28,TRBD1,CASSLYPAPTGDGYEQYF,TGTGCCAGCAGTTTATACCCGGCCCCCACAGGGGATGGCTACGAGCAGTACTTC
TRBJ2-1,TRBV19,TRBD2,CASSIGGGSSYNEQFF,TGTGCCAGTAGTATAGGCGGGGGGAGCTCCTACAATGAGCAGTTCTTC
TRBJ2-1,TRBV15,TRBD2,CATSRGLAVRSNEQFF,TGTGCCACCAGCAGAGGGCTAGCGGTACGGAGCAATGAGCAGTTCTTC
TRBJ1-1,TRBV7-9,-,CASSPPSGGTEAFF,TGTGCCAGCAGCCCCCCATCCGGGGGCACTGAAGCTTTCTTT
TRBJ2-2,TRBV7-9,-,CASSPPGRGSTGELFF,TGTGCCAGCAGCCCCCCGGGGAGGGGGAGCACCGGGGAGCTGTTTTTT
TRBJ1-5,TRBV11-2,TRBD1,CASSRGQGDPYSNQPQHF,TGTGCCAGCAGCCGGGGACAGGGGGATCCATATAGCAATCAGCCCCAGCATTTT
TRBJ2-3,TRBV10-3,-,CAIGPNWRTDTQYF,TGTGCCATCGGGCCCAACTGGCGCACAGATACGCAGTATTTT
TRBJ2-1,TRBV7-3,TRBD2,CASSLTLAGVREQFF,TGTGCCAGCAGCTTAACACTAGCGGGAGTCAGAGAGCAGTTCTTC
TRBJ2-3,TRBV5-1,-,CASSIIGSTDTQYF,TGCGCCAGCAGTATCATCGGGAGCACAGATACGCAGTATTTT
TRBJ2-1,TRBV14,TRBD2,CASSPGTMLHEQFF,TGTGCCAGCAGCCCCGGGACTATGCTTCATGAGCAGTTCTTC
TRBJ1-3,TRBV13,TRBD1,CASSLGTVSGNTIYF,TGTGCCAGCAGCCTGGGGACAGTCTCTGGAAACACCATATATTTT
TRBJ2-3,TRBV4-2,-,CASSPREAGGFDTQYF,TGTGCCAGCAGCCCAAGAGAAGCTGGGGGGTTCGATACGCAGTATTTT
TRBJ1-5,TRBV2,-,CASSAPQLNQPQHF,TGTGCCAGCAGCGCCCCACAGCTAAATCAGCCCCAGCATTTT
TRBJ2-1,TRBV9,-,CASSVGTGVNEQFF,TGTGCCAGCAGCGTAGGGACGGGAGTGAATGAGCAGTTCTTC
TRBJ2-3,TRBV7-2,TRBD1,CASSSGQLLRGDTQYF,TGTGCCAGCAGCTCGGGACAGTTACTCCGGGGAGATACGCAGTATTTT
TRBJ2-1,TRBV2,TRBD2,CASSEATRLAGGVGNEQFF,TGTGCCAGCAGTGAAGCGACAAGACTAGCGGGAGGCGTCGGGAATGAGCAGTTCTTC
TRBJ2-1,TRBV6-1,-,CASSESSWGREFNEQFF,TGTGCCAGCAGTGAATCCAGTTGGGGGCGGGAGTTCAATGAGCAGTTCTTC
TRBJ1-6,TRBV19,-,CASSINGRVLDSPLHF,TGTGCCAGTAGTATAAATGGCAGGGTTTTGGATTCACCCCTCCACTTT
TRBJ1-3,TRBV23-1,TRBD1,CASSPTGGEGYGNTIYF,TGCGCCAGCTCTCCGACAGGGGGAGAAGGGTACGGAAACACCATATATTTT
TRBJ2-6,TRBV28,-,CASSLAGSGANVLTF,TGTGCCAGCAGTTTAGCCGGCTCTGGGGCCAACGTCCTGACTTTC
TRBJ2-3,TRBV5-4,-,CASSPPGEVAQYF,TGTGCCAGCAGCCCCCCGGGGGAGGTCGCGCAGTATTTT
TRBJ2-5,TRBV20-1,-,CSASSVETQYF,TGCAGTGCTAGTAGCGTGGAGACCCAGTACTTC
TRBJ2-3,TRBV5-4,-,CASAGGISTDTQYF,TGTGCCAGCGCCGGGGGTATCAGCACAGATACGCAGTATTTT
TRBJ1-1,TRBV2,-,CASRVRLAEAFF,TGTGCCAGCAGGGTCCGGTTGGCTGAAGCTTTCTTT
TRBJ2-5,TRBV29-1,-,CSVGSESGQETQYF,TGCAGCGTTGGCTCAGAATCGGGACAAGAGACCCAGTACTTC
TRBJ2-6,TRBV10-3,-,CAIAGQGVTGANVLTF,TGTGCCATCGCGGGGCAGGGGGTGACCGGGGCCAACGTCCTGACTTTC
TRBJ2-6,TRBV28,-,CASSLDIGQLSGANVLTF,TGTGCCAGCAGTCTGGACATCGGACAGCTCTCTGGGGCCAACGTCCTGACTTTC
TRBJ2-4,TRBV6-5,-,CASSYSGWNIQYF,TGTGCCAGCAGTTATTCAGGGTGGAACATTCAGTACTTC
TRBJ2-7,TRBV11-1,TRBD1,CASSLQQGPSYEQYF,TGTGCCAGCAGCCTCCAACAGGGGCCCTCCTACGAGCAGTACTTC
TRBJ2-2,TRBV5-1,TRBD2,CASSYGLGAAGELFF,TGCGCCAGCAGCTACGGACTAGGGGCCGCCGGGGAGCTGTTTTTT
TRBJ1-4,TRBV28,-,CASIKPGAGEKLFF,TGTGCCAGCATCAAACCAGGGGCTGGTGAAAAACTGTTTTTT
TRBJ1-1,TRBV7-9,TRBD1,CASSLVAGGFTEAFF,TGTGCCAGCAGCTTAGTAGCAGGGGGCTTTACTGAAGCTTTCTTT
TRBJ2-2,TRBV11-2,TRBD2,CASSGGTSGNTGELFF,TGTGCCAGCAGCGGGGGGACTAGCGGGAACACCGGGGAGCTGTTTTTT
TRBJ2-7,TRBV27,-,CASSSSGTGPGRQYF,TGTGCCAGCAGTTCATCCGGGACTGGGCCTGGACGGCAGTACTTC
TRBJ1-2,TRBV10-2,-,CASSESTELLYGYTF,TGCGCCAGCAGTGAGTCGACAGAACTACTCTATGGCTACACCTTC
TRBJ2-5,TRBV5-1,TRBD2,CASSLVSGGVQKTQYF,TGCGCCAGCAGCTTGGTTTCCGGGGGGGTTCAAAAGACCCAGTACTTC
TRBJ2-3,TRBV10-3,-,CAIRDVRGTDTQYF,TGTGCCATCCGGGATGTAAGGGGCACAGATACGCAGTATTTT
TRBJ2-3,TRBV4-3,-,CASSQDIRTDTQYF,TGCGCCAGCAGCCAAGATATTCGCACAGATACGCAGTATTTT
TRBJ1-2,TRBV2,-,CASSGDSGGYGYTF,TGTGCCAGCAGTGGGGACTCGGGGGGCTATGGCTACACCTTC
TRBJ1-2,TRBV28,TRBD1,CASSLHSDRGSGYTF,TGTGCCAGCAGTTTACACTCGGACAGGGGGAGTGGCTACACCTTC